One sample yielded the 21 T cell receptor beta chains listed below, sequenced in a study of metastatic and nonmetastatic thyroid tumors. Patients were all untreated before their thyroid surgery. TCRdb reassembled clones from the PCR reads with MiXCR. The sample has fewer than 35,000 clones; 25% to 35% are singletons. Sequenced material: blood. The source of these receptors is a female donor with papillary thyroid cancer or a benign thyroid nodule (not recorded which). Some clones in this sample may be carry-over from other donors' samples.

This clone was seen ten or more times. J is TRBJ2-7 and V is TRBV3-1; D unclear. Germline assignment: CDR1 LGHDT and CDR2 YNNKEL (reference sequence). The CDR3 length is 16 residues. The V end was cut by 4 bases, the J end by 0 bases, with 16 bases between. As DNA, the CDR3 is TGTGCCAGCAGCCCGGATTACCTGGGGTACTCCTACGAGCAGTACTTC. Amino acid sequence: CASSPDYLGYSYEQYF.

The chain employs TRBV6-1 and TRBJ1-1, with a weak D call TRBD1 (6 bases). Germline CDR1 MNHNS, CDR2 SASEGT. This CDR3 has 13 residues. With 2 bases removed from V and 8 bases from J, the gap between germline ends came to 12 bases. The CDR3 DNA sequence: TGTGCCAGCAGTGAATTGTGGACAGAAGAAGCTTTCTTT. Amino acid sequence: CASSELWTEEAFF.

This clone was seen once. This chain joins TRBV7-9 and TRBJ2-7; D is perhaps TRBD1 (6 bases). The CDR3 is 13 amino acids. Germline CDR1 SEHNR, CDR2 FQNEAQ (reference sequence). Trimming removed 1 base from V and 6 bases from J, with 10 bases in between. CDR3 DNA: TGTGCCAGCAGCTTAGGAGGACAGCGCGAGCAGTACTTC. Translation gives CASSLGGQREQYF.

This clone was picked up many times. The chain is built from TRBV9 and TRBJ2-1, with TRBD1 identical over 9 bases. Germline trimming cut 3 bases from V and 4 bases from J; bases unmatched to any gene: 8. The CDR3 runs to 16 residues. The germline gives CDR1 SGDLS, CDR2 YYNGEE. The CDR3 reads CASSAPGTGRYNEQFF. Written as DNA, the CDR3 is TGTGCCAGCAGCGCCCCCGGGACAGGGAGATACAATGAGCAGTTCTTC.

This clone appeared many times. The chain employs TRBV20-1 and TRBJ2-1; 7 bases are shared with TRBD2. Unmatched junction bases numbered 12, after V lost 1 base and J lost 9 bases. Germline CDR1 DFQATT, CDR2 SNEGSKA (reference sequence). The length of the CDR3 is 15 residues. CDR3 region: CSARVASGLTSEQFF. DNA for the CDR3: TGCAGTGCTAGAGTGGCTAGCGGATTAACAAGTGAGCAGTTCTTC.

In this sample, this clone turned up a few times. The chain couples TRBV7-9 to TRBJ2-1; tentatively, D is TRBD2 (5 bases). Germline V lookup: CDR1 SEHNR, CDR2 FQNEAQ (reference sequence). The CDR3 is 12 amino acids. V lost 11 bases, J lost 2 bases, and 10 bases lay in between. CDR3 sequence reads: CAGGQTYNEQFF. The CDR3 bases are TGTGCCGGCGGGCAGACCTACAATGAGCAGTTCTTC.

There are a few counts of this clone. The chain carries TRBV20-1 and TRBJ2-3, with 11 bases matching TRBD2. CDR1 is DFQATT and CDR2 is SNEGSKA in the germline V gene (reference sequence). V shed 1 base, J shed 6 bases, and the junction held 6 bases outside the gene matches. This CDR3 contains 15 residues. The CDR3 DNA sequence: TGCAGTGCTAGAGCCTCTAGCGGGAGGTGGGATACGCAGTATTTT. This gives the protein CSARASSGRWDTQYF.

This clone appeared a single time. CDR3 coding DNA: TGCGCCAGCAGGGCCACCGGGGAGCTGTTTTTT. It yields the protein CASRATGELFF. The rearrangement uses TRBV5-1 and TRBJ2-2, with D hard to call. Trimming cost V 5 bases and J 4 bases, with 3 bases left between them. Germline V gene lookup returns CDR1 SGHRS and CDR2 YFSETQ. The CDR3 is 11 amino acids.

This clone was seen only a few times. J is TRBJ2-7 and V is TRBV25-1; D is possibly TRBD1 or TRBD2 (5 bases each). Germline V CDR1 and CDR2: MGHDK, SYGVNS. V lost 3 bases and J lost 4, with 13 bases in between. The CDR3 has 14 residues. CDR3 sequence reads: CASSEFEGWYEQYF. CDR3 nucleotides: TGTGCCAGCAGTGAGTTTGAGGGGTGGTACGAGCAGTACTTC.

The sample holds a few counts of this clone. The chain links TRBV2 to TRBJ1-4; tentatively, D is TRBD1 (5 bases). The V end was cut by 6 bases, the J end by 2 bases, with 13 bases between. CDR1 is SNHLY, CDR2 FYNNEI, per germline. CDR3 length equals 15 residues. The CDR3, as DNA: TGTGCCAGCAGCCCCACTGGGGGGACTAATGAAAAACTGTTTTTT. As protein: CASSPTGGTNEKLFF.

The chain combines TRBV2 with TRBJ1-5; D is unresolved. Trimming took off 4 bases at V and 11 bases at J, with 18 bases between the two ends. The CDR3 contains 14 residues. CDR1 is SNHLY and CDR2 is FYNNEI in the germline V gene. CDR3 bases: TGTGCCAGCAGTGGTACGGGCGATAAATGGACCCAGCATTTT. Translating gives CASSGTGDKWTQHF.

Here the CDR3 reads CASSITGGGQPQHF. CDR3 sequence (DNA): TGTGCCAGCAGTATCACAGGGGGAGGTCAGCCCCAGCATTTT. The genes are TRBV27 and TRBJ1-5; 8 bases align to TRBD1. The germline gives CDR1 MNHEY, CDR2 SMNVEV (reference sequence). The CDR3 has 14 amino acids. V was clipped by 5 bases and J by 6 bases; unmatched bases: 6.

This clone was counted ten times or more. The rearrangement uses TRBV5-6 and TRBJ2-3; D is unclear. This CDR3 contains 14 residues. V was cut by 4 bases and J by 4 bases, with 13 bases left in between. Germline V gene lookup returns CDR1 SGHDT and CDR2 YYEEEE. The CDR3 region has the DNA TGTGCCAGCAGCCCCACTATCCCGCCAGATACGCAGTATTTT. This sequence encodes CASSPTIPPDTQYF.

V and J are TRBV28 and TRBJ1-5; D perhaps matches TRBD1 (5 bases). V was shortened by 6 bases and J by 15 bases, with 18 bases between the two germline ends. The CDR3 is 12 residues long. Germline loops: CDR1 MDHEN, CDR2 SYDVKM. The CDR3 sequence: CASRPPAGTAHF. The CDR3 DNA is TGTGCCAGCAGACCCCCGGCAGGGACCGCGCATTTT.

This chain joins TRBV6-2 or TRBV6-3 and TRBJ2-7; 8 bases agree with TRBD1. Germline CDR1 reads MNHEY; CDR2 reads SVGEGT. J lost 2 bases, V lost 3 bases, and 6 bases had no gene match. CDR3 size: 15 residues. The CDR3 sequence: CASSYRRTGTYEQYF. The CDR3 DNA follows: TGTGCCAGCAGTTATAGGAGGACAGGGACCTACGAGCAGTACTTC.

This clone was recorded a few times. CDR3 amino acids: CASRTLSGTGYYGYTF. As DNA, the CDR3 is TGTGCCAGCAGAACCCTTTCCGGGACAGGGTACTATGGCTACACCTTC. The rearrangement joins TRBV6-1 to TRBJ1-2, with TRBD1 matching over 9 bases. CDR3 length: 16 amino acids. V gave up 6 bases and J gave up 3 bases; unmatched junction bases: 11. Looked up from germline, CDR1 is MNHNS and CDR2 is SASEGT.

This clone has at least ten counts. The V call is TRBV7-9, the J call TRBJ2-4; a possible D gene is TRBD1 (6 bases). Trimming left V 5 bases short and J 8 bases short, with 19 bases between. The germline V gene has CDR1 SEHNR and CDR2 FQNEAQ (reference sequence). CDR3 length: 15 amino acids. The CDR3 region is CASSPPGHLKDIQYF. CDR3 in DNA: TGTGCCAGCAGCCCCCCGGGACACCTAAAGGACATTCAGTACTTC.

This clone was seen ten or more times. The chain joins TRBV30 to TRBJ2-1; no reliable D call. CDR1 is GTSNPN and CDR2 is SVGIG in the germline V gene (reference sequence). V dropped 0 bases and J dropped 6 bases, with 9 bases sitting between them. The CDR3 is made up of 13 amino acids. DNA of the CDR3: TGTGCCTGGAGTGTAGACTGGGCCAATGAGCAGTTCTTC. It translates to CAWSVDWANEQFF.

J is TRBJ1-3 and V is TRBV6-2 or TRBV6-3, with a tentative D call TRBD1 (5 bases). Germline V CDR1 and CDR2: MNHEY, SVGEGT. V lost 5 bases, J lost 0 bases, and 23 bases lay in between. The CDR3 spans 19 residues. The CDR3: CASSHRQPPPENSGNTIYF. The DNA of the CDR3 is TGTGCCAGCAGTCACCGACAGCCCCCCCCCGAGAACTCTGGAAACACCATATATTTT.

The chain joins TRBV5-4 to TRBJ1-4; TRBD1 matches 7 bases. CDR1 is SGHNT, CDR2 YYREEE, per germline (reference sequence). J gave up 10 bases and V 4 bases, and 16 bases lay outside the gene matches. The CDR3 is 16 amino acids. The CDR3 reads CASSEGATGRGAKLFF. In DNA, the CDR3 is TGTGCCAGCAGCGAGGGGGCGACGGGCCGAGGGGCAAAACTGTTTTTT.

The chain carries TRBV11-3 and TRBJ1-1, with no clear D. CDR1 is SGHNT and CDR2 is YENEEA in the germline V gene. CDR3 length: 12 amino acids. V was clipped by 3 bases and J by 4 bases, with 6 bases between them. CDR3: CASSFTVTEAFF. The CDR3 DNA is TGTGCCAGCAGCTTTACAGTCACTGAAGCTTTCTTT.